This entry features one TCR beta chain sequence. Its antigen is unknown. This CDR3 comprises 15 residues. Germline V gene sequence: CDR1 SEHNR, CDR2 FQNEAQ (reference sequence). The V gene lost 4 bases and the J gene lost 0 bases, with 10 bases spanning the gap. The data stem from a study of a mutant IDH1 vaccine in newly diagnosed glioma. Turning to the study itself: The sex distribution of treated patients was roughly 62% male and roughly 40% female, with a mean age of roughly 40 years. Therapy received beforehand was radiotherapy, temozolomide, or both, with most patients given both. At week 35 came visit V12, and visit V13 followed at week 47.

Time point reported: week 35, safety follow-up. Doses of 300 ug of mutant IDH1 20-mer peptide were given with topical imiquimod. TCRdb keeps only in-frame clones here, not all; method: immunoSEQ multiplex PCR. The table records about 50,000 clones, approximately 80% of them present only once. Study results and limitations: In approximately 92% of patients, immune responses induced by the vaccine occurred.

This clonotype was obtained from a man aged 35 to 55 with glioma. The source material was PBMCs, sampled from a glioma patient whose treatment included an IDH1 peptide vaccine. The chain links TRBV7-9 to TRBJ2-1; no clear D. The CDR3 DNA reads as TGTGCCAGCAGCTCGGTGACGATCTCCTACAATGAGCAGTTCTTC. This codes for CASSSVTISYNEQFF. The entire variable domain, with the rest obtained from reference TRBV7-9 and TRBJ2-1, is as follows: DTGVSQNPRHKITKRGQNVTFRCDPISEHNRLYWYRQTLGQGPEFLTYFQNEAQLEKSRLLSDRFSAERPKGSFSTLEIQRTEQGDSAMYLCASSSVTISYNEQFFGPGTRLTVL.